This T cell receptor beta chain derives from a study of cytomegalovirus exposure and HLA in healthy donors. Study-level background: In an early release, HLA-typed donors contributed roughly 85 million unique TCR sequences.

To note about this clone: Antigen unknown.

The CDR3 consists of 15 residues. After removal of 0 bases from V and 0 bases from J, the junction contained 2 bases not matched to a gene. CDR1 MNHNY and CDR2 SVGAGI come from the germline V gene (reference sequence). With 60 Vbeta and 13 Jbeta primers, the PCR was carried out. Measured with immunoSEQ multiplex PCR; TCRdb has only the in-frame clones, and not every one. The sample yields about 140,000 clones, around 68% seen once. Study results and caveats: Per a prior analysis, the majority of TCR beta V segments were productive roughly 90% or roughly 30% of the time. Some TCR beta chains (more than 150 of them) were listed as cytomegalovirus-associated.

Sequenced sample: PBMCs. This clonotype originated in a man younger than 45 in good health and CMV-seropositive. The gene calls are TRBV6-6 and TRBJ2-7; 7 bases are a match to TRBD1. Written as DNA, the CDR3 is TGTGCCAGCAGTTACTCCGGGACAGACTCCTACGAGCAGTACTTC. This gives the protein CASSYSGTDSYEQYF.